One sample yielded the 23 T cell receptor beta chains listed below, sequenced in a study of shared clonotypes between healthy human individuals. Clones were sequenced by immunoSEQ multiplex PCR, and TCRdb holds only the in-frame ones, with some missing. The table records more than 2 million clones, 85% to 95% of them present only once. The source material was naive CD4+ T cells sorted from blood. Subset defined: CD45RA+ positively selected. The receptors originated from a man younger than 35 in good health.

The chain recombines TRBV19 with TRBJ2-7, with TRBD2 matching over 7 bases. J lost 4 bases, V lost 4 bases, and 10 bases had no gene match. The germline V gene encodes CDR1 LNHDA and CDR2 SQIVND (reference sequence). The length of the CDR3 is 15 residues. The CDR3 DNA follows: TGTGCCAGTAGTAGGGGACTACAGCCCTCTTACGAGCAGTACTTC. Protein sequence: CASSRGLQPSYEQYF.

The chain combines TRBV4-3 with TRBJ2-3; D is possibly TRBD2 (5 bases). The length of the CDR3 is 13 residues. Trimming took off 0 bases at V and 5 bases at J, with 6 bases between the two ends. Germline assignment: CDR1 LGHNA and CDR2 YSLEER. The CDR3 region is CASSQERVDTQYF. Written as DNA, the CDR3 is TGCGCCAGCAGCCAAGAGCGGGTAGATACGCAGTATTTT.

The chain employs TRBV5-1 and TRBJ2-1; D is ambiguous. The germline CDR1 and CDR2 sequences are SGHRS and YFSETQ. The CDR3 has 12 residues. Trimming cost V 0 bases and J 9 bases, with 7 bases left between them. CDR3 region: CASSLDGSEQFF. The DNA for the CDR3 is TGCGCCAGCAGCTTGGATGGTAGTGAGCAGTTCTTC.

The chain combines TRBV4-1 with TRBJ2-3, with TRBD2 matching 11 bases. Germline CDR1 and CDR2: MGHRA and YSYEKL. CDR3 length: 19 residues. V trimming: 4 bases; J trimming: 0 bases; junction bases outside the gene matches: 12. This CDR3 is CASSPPGTSGGSSTDTQYF. CDR3 DNA sequence: TGCGCCAGCAGCCCCCCGGGCACTAGCGGGGGTTCTAGCACAGATACGCAGTATTTT.

This clone appeared once. The genes are TRBV18 and TRBJ1-4; D is unresolved. The length of the CDR3 is 15 residues. V was cut by 0 bases and J by 3 bases, with 8 bases left in between. Germline values: CDR1 KGHSH, CDR2 LQKENI. The CDR3 coding sequence is TGTGCCAGCTCACCACCGAAGGGCTCTAATGAAAAACTGTTTTTT. This sequence encodes CASSPPKGSNEKLFF.

The genes are TRBV19 and TRBJ1-5, with TRBD1 as a possible D gene (6 bases). V was cut by 2 bases and J by 4 bases, with 18 bases left in between. The CDR3 covers 17 residues. The V gene's germline CDR1 is LNHDA and CDR2 SQIVND (reference sequence). The CDR3 reads CASSINNREVWNQPQHF. The DNA of the CDR3 is TGTGCCAGTAGTATAAATAACAGGGAAGTGTGGAATCAGCCCCAGCATTTT.

V gene TRBV10-3 combines with J gene TRBJ2-7, with TRBD2 matching 9 bases. V lost 7 bases to trimming and J lost 2 bases; unmatched junction nucleotides: 6. In germline, CDR1 is ENHRY, CDR2 SYGVKD. This CDR3 contains 14 residues. The CDR3 loop reads CAINPSGDTYEQYF. The CDR3 DNA reads as TGTGCCATCAACCCTAGCGGGGACACCTACGAGCAGTACTTC.

The rearrangement uses TRBV5-6 and TRBJ2-2; tentatively, D is TRBD2 (5 bases). CDR1 SGHDT and CDR2 YYEEEE come from the germline V gene. The CDR3 length is 16 residues. The V end lost 3 bases, the J end lost 5 bases, and 17 bases lay between the germline ends. The CDR3, as DNA: TGTGCCAGCAGCTGGCCCCGGGGAGTCTCGACCGGGGAGCTGTTTTTT. Translation: CASSWPRGVSTGELFF.

This chain joins TRBV5-1 and TRBJ2-5; no firm D call. Germline V gene data show CDR1 as SGHRS and CDR2 as YFSETQ. CDR3 size: 13 residues. Trimming shortened V by 0 bases and J by 4 bases, and 7 bases separated the two germline ends. CDR3 protein: CASSLVDPETQYF. The CDR3 DNA follows: TGCGCCAGCAGCTTGGTTGACCCAGAGACCCAGTACTTC.

The V call is TRBV6-5, the J call TRBJ2-7; 8 bases agree with TRBD2. V lost 2 bases to trimming and J lost 6 bases; unmatched junction nucleotides: 12. The CDR3 extends over 16 amino acids. Germline loops: CDR1 MNHEY, CDR2 SVGAGI. Here the CDR3 reads CASSYRGGSNPSEQYF. The DNA for the CDR3 is TGTGCCAGCAGTTACCGGGGGGGGAGTAATCCCTCCGAGCAGTACTTC.

The V gene is TRBV2, the J gene TRBJ2-2, with TRBD1 as a possible D gene (5 bases). Trimming left V 8 bases short and J 1 base short, with 5 bases between. CDR3 length equals 12 residues. CDR1 is SNHLY and CDR2 is FYNNEI in the germline V gene. For the CDR3, the DNA is TGTGCCAGCGGACAGAACACCGGGGAGCTGTTTTTT. Amino acid sequence: CASGQNTGELFF.

The chain links TRBV11-3 to TRBJ2-7; TRBD1 aligns across 11 bases. The ends lost 6 bases at V and 5 bases at J; junction bases unmatched: 6. The CDR3 totals 14 residues. CDR1 is SGHNT and CDR2 is YENEEA in the germline V gene. CDR3 protein: CASSPDRGPHEQYF. In nucleotides, the CDR3 is TGTGCCAGCAGTCCGGACAGGGGGCCCCACGAGCAGTACTTC.

The chain uses TRBV7-9 and TRBJ1-5, with TRBD1 as a possible D gene (5 bases). The V and J ends lost 6 bases and 0 bases respectively, with 15 bases between them. The CDR3 runs to 16 residues. The V gene's germline CDR1 is SEHNR and CDR2 FQNEAQ (reference sequence). The CDR3 DNA reads as TGTGCCAGCAGTTTCGGAGGGACGGCTAGCAATCAGCCCCAGCATTTT. It specifies CASSFGGTASNQPQHF.

In nucleotides, the CDR3 is TGTGCCAGCACCAGAACGGGACTATTTAGGCAGTTCTTC. Protein: CASTRTGLFRQFF. The chain employs TRBV2 and TRBJ2-1; the match to TRBD2 covers 7 bases. The germline CDR1 and CDR2 sequences are SNHLY and FYNNEI. V gave up 7 bases and J gave up 12 bases; unmatched junction bases: 12. The CDR3 extends over 13 amino acids.

Of note for this clone: Other DNA sequences in the sample encode the same CDR3. The chain combines TRBV30 with TRBJ2-2; D remains unclear. V was cut by 2 bases and J by 6 bases, with 7 bases left in between. CDR3 length equals 12 residues. CDR1 and CDR2 from the germline V gene are GTSNPN and SVGIG (reference sequence). The CDR3 DNA is TGTGCCTGGAGTCAAGGGCCCGGGGAGCTGTTTTTT. Residues: CAWSQGPGELFF.

This clone came up a few times. The V and J genes are TRBV6-1 and TRBJ2-7; D may be TRBD1 (5 bases). The CDR3 spans 16 residues. Between the trimmed V and J ends, which lost 2 bases and 0 bases, there was a span of 14 bases. CDR1 and CDR2 from the germline V gene are MNHNS and SASEGT. For the CDR3, the DNA is TGTGCCAGCAGTGAATCGGCAGGGTGGGCCTCCTACGAGCAGTACTTC. This translates into CASSESAGWASYEQYF.

Concerning this clone: The sample carries other DNA sequences with the same CDR3. The chain joins TRBV6-5 to TRBJ2-6; TRBD1 might be the D (6 bases). The CDR3 loop spans 15 amino acids. V was clipped by 4 bases and J by 2 bases, with 9 bases between them. Per the germline V gene, CDR1 is MNHEY and CDR2 is SVGAGI. The chain's CDR3 is CASSSAGAGANVLTF. DNA of the CDR3: TGTGCCAGCAGTTCTGCAGGGGCTGGGGCCAACGTCCTGACTTTC.

J is TRBJ2-3 and V is TRBV11-2, with TRBD2 matching over 8 bases. V shed 7 bases and J 0 bases; nucleotides not matched to a gene: 9. The CDR3 is made up of 16 amino acids. Germline assignment: CDR1 SGHAT and CDR2 FQNNGV. CDR3 nucleotide sequence: TGTGCCAGCACCACAGGGCGGGGGGCTAGCACAGATACGCAGTATTTT. Amino acid sequence: CASTTGRGASTDTQYF.

The chain has TRBV5-4 and TRBJ2-3; TRBD2 agrees at 12 bases. The CDR3 extends over 17 amino acids. The V segment lost 4 bases and the J segment 5 bases; nucleotides outside the gene matches: 11. Germline lookup yields CDR1 SGHNT and CDR2 YYREEE (reference sequence). CDR3 in amino acids: CASSVTSGGLSKDTQYF. Here the CDR3 DNA reads TGTGCCAGCAGCGTGACTAGCGGGGGCCTTTCAAAAGATACGCAGTATTTT.

Points on this clone: Other DNA sequences in this sample translate to the same CDR3. The V call is TRBV6-5, the J call TRBJ1-1; no definite D call. Germline CDR1 MNHEY, CDR2 SVGAGI. This CDR3 comprises 11 residues. The V gene lost 6 bases and the J gene lost 3 bases, with 5 bases spanning the gap. The CDR3 nucleotides read TGTGCCAGCAGCCGATACACTGAAGCTTTCTTT. Its protein is CASSRYTEAFF.

The V and J genes are TRBV5-1 and TRBJ2-1; D is undetermined. CDR1 SGHRS and CDR2 YFSETQ come from the germline V gene. Trimming cost V 0 bases and J 2 bases, with 12 bases left between them. The CDR3 consists of 16 residues. CDR3 sequence reads: CASSLASSNTYNEQFF. CDR3 sequence (DNA): TGCGCCAGCAGCTTGGCCTCGTCGAATACCTACAATGAGCAGTTCTTC.

The genes are TRBV4-3 and TRBJ2-6, with D possibly being TRBD1 (5 bases). The ends were cut back, 0 bases at V and 2 bases at J, with 8 bases in the middle. CDR1 and CDR2 (germline): LGHNA, YSLEER. There are 16 residues in the CDR3. The CDR3 sequence: CASSQDRDAGANVLTF. CDR3 DNA sequence: TGCGCCAGCAGCCAAGACAGGGATGCTGGGGCCAACGTCCTGACTTTC.

The J gene is TRBJ2-7, the V gene TRBV2; 12 nucleotides agree with TRBD2. V was clipped by 6 bases and J by 1 base; unmatched bases: 4. The CDR3 contains 15 residues. Germline V gene lookup returns CDR1 SNHLY and CDR2 FYNNEI. This CDR3 is CASRPLAGGSYEQYF. The CDR3 nucleotides read TGTGCCAGCAGACCCCTAGCGGGGGGGTCCTACGAGCAGTACTTC.